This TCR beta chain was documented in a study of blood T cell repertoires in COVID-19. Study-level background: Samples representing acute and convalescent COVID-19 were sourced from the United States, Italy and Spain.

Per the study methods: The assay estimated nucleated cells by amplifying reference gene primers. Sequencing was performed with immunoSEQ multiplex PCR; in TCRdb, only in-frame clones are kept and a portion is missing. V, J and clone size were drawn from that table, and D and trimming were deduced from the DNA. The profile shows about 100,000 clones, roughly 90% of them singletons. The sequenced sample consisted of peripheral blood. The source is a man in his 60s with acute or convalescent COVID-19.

The CDR3 DNA follows: TGTGCCAGCAGCTTTGGGACAGGGGGCAATGAGCAGTTCTTC. It yields the protein CASSFGTGGNEQFF. The genes are TRBV5-5 and TRBJ2-1, with 11 bases that match TRBD1. CDR3 length: 14 amino acids. Germline CDR1 SGHKS, CDR2 YYEKEE (reference sequence). V dropped 2 bases and J dropped 6; count of bases not matched to a gene: 1. Based on the CDR3 plus reference TRBV5-5 and TRBJ2-1, the full variable domain is DAGVTQSPTHLIKTRGQQVTLRCSPISGHKSVSWYQQVLGQGPQFIFQYYEKEERGRGNFPDRFSARQFPNYSSELNVNALLLGDSALYLCASSFGTGGNEQFFGPGTRLTVL.